This T cell receptor (beta chain) came from a study of beta chain features in type 1 diabetes. Findings and caveats of the study: In all four CD4+ subsets, TCRB CDR3 length was significantly, moderately reduced in type 1 diabetes.

On this clone: Its target is not known.

Sequenced material consisted of expressed TCRB transcripts (all of the isolated RNA was reverse transcribed). Only in-frame clones appear in the TCRdb table, and some are missing; sequencing was by immunoSEQ multiplex PCR. Of roughly 160,000 clones listed, roughly 8% are singletons. V lost 5 bases and J lost 3; bases outside the gene matches: 2. The CDR3 runs to 13 residues. Germline CDR1 is SGHAT and CDR2 is FQNNGV. Source material: central memory CD4+ T cells from blood. The receptor comes from a man between 18 and 29 years old with type 1 diabetes. The chain uses TRBV11-2 and TRBJ1-1, with 8 bases identical to TRBD1. Here the CDR3 reads CASSATGDTEAFF. In nucleotides, the CDR3 is TGTGCCAGCAGCGCGACAGGGGACACTGAAGCTTTCTTT.